The entry below describes one T cell receptor (beta chain). Histologic diagnosis was independently verified by two lung pathologists. This sample was taken from a study of immune evolution from preneoplasia to lung adenocarcinoma. Libraries were prepared by immunoSEQ multiplex PCR; TCRdb keeps only in-frame clonotypes and omits some of them. The sample has fewer than 7,500 clones; approximately 74% are singletons. The specimen was FFPE adjacent normal lung tissue. This TCR came from a donor aged 70 or over with lung adenocarcinoma.

CDR3 amino acids: CSAKGVGEAEAFF. CDR3 DNA: TGCAGCGCCAAAGGGGTTGGGGAGGCTGAAGCTTTCTTT. The chain combines TRBV29-1 with TRBJ1-1; TRBD1 might be the D (5 bases). In germline, CDR1 is SQVTM, CDR2 ANQGSEA. The CDR3 has 13 amino acids. The V gene lost 7 bases and the J gene lost 6 bases, with 18 bases spanning the gap. The entire variable domain, with the rest obtained from reference TRBV29-1 and TRBJ1-1, is as follows: SAVISQKPSRDICQRGTSLTIQCQVDSQVTMMFWYRQQPGQSLTLIATANQGSEATYESGFVIDKFPISRPNLTFSTLTVSNMSPEDSSIYLCSAKGVGEAEAFFGQGTRLTVV.